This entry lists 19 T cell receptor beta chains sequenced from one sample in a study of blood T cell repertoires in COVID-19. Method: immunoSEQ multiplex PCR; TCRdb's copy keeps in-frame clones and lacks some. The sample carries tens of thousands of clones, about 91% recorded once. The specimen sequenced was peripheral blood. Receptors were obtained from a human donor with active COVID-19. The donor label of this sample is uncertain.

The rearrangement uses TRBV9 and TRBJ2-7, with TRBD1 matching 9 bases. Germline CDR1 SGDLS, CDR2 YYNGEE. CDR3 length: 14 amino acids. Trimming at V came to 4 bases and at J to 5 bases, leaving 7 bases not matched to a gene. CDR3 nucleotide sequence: TGTGCCAGCAGCTCGGGACAGGGTCCCAACGAGCAGTACTTC. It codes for CASSSGQGPNEQYF.

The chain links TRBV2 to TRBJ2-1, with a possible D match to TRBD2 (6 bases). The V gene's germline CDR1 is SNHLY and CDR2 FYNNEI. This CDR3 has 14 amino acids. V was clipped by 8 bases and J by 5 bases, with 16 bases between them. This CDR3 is CASAGRPSHNEQFF. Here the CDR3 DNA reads TGTGCCAGCGCGGGACGGCCGAGCCACAATGAGCAGTTCTTC.

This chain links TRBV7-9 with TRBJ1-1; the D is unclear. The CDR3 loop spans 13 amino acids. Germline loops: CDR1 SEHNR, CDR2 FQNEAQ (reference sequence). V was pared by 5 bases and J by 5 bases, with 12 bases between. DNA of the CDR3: TGTGCCAGCAGCGCCCGGACGGGGACTGAAGCTTTCTTT. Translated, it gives CASSARTGTEAFF.

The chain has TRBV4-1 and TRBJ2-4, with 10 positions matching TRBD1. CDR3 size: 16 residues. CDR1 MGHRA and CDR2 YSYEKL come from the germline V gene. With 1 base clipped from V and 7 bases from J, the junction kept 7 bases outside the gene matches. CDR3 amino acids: CASSQGTGGLMNIQYF. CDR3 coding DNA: TGCGCCAGCAGCCAAGGGACAGGGGGTTTGATGAACATTCAGTACTTC.

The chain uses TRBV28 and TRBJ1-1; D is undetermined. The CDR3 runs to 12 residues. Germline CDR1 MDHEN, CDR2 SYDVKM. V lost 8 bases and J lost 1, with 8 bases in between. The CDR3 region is CASEGGNTEAFF. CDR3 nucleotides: TGTGCCAGCGAAGGCGGGAACACTGAAGCTTTCTTT.

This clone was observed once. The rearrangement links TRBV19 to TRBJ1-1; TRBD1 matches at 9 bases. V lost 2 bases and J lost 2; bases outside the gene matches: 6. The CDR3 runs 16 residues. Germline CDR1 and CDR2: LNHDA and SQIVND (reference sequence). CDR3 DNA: TGTGCCAGTAGTATAAAGGGGACAGGGCCTAACACTGAAGCTTTCTTT. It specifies CASSIKGTGPNTEAFF.

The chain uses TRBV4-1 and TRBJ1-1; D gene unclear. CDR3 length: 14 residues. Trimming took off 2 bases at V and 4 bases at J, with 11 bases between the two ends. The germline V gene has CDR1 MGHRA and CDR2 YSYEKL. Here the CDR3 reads CASSQPIRGTEAFF. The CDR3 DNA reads TGCGCCAGCAGCCAACCTATTCGAGGCACTGAAGCTTTCTTT.

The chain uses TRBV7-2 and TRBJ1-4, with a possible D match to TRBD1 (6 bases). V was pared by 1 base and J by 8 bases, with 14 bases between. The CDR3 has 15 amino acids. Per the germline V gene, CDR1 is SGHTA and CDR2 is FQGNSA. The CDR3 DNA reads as TGTGCCAGCAGCTTAGATACAGGGCCGGAGGAAAAACTGTTTTTT. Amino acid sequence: CASSLDTGPEEKLFF.

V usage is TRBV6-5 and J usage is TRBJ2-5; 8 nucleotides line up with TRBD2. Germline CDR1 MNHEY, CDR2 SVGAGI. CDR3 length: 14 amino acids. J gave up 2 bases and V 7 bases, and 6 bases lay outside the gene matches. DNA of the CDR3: TGTGCCAGCAAGATCGGGGGGGCTCAAGAGACCCAGTACTTC. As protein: CASKIGGAQETQYF.

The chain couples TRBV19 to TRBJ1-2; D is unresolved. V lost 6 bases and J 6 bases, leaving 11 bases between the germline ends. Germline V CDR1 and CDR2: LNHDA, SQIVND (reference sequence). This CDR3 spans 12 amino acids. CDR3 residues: CASSGEVNGYTF. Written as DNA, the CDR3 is TGTGCCAGTAGCGGGGAGGTGAATGGCTACACCTTC.

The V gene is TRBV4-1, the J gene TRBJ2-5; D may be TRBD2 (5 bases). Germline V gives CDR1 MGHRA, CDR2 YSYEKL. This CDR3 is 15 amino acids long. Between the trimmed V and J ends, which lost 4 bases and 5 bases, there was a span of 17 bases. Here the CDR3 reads CASSLGRGSRETQYF. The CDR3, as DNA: TGCGCCAGCAGCCTGGGCCGAGGGTCGAGGGAGACCCAGTACTTC.

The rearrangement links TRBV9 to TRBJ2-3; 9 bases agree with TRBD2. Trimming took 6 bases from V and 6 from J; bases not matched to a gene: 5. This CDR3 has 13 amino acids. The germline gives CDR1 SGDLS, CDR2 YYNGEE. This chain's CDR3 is CASNRGGADTQYF. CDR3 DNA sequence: TGTGCCAGCAACCGCGGGGGGGCGGATACGCAGTATTTT.

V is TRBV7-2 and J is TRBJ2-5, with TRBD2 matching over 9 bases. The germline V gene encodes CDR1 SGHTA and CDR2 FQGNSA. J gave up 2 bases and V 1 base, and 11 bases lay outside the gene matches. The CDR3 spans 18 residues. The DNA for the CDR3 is TGTGCCAGCAGCTTAGTGGGGGGTCTAGCGGGGTGGCAAGAGACCCAGTACTTC. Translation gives CASSLVGGLAGWQETQYF.

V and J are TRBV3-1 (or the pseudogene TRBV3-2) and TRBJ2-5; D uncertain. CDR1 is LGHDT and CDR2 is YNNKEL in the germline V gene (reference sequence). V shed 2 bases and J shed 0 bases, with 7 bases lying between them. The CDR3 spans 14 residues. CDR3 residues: CASSQQVDQETQYF. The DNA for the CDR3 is TGTGCCAGCAGCCAACAAGTAGACCAAGAGACCCAGTACTTC.

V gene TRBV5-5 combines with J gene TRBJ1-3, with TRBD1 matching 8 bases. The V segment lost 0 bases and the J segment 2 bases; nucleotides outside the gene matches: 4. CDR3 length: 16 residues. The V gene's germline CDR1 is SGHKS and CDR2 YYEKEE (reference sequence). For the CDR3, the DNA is TGTGCCAGCAGCTTGGAGACAGGGGATACTGGAAACACCATATATTTT. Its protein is CASSLETGDTGNTIYF.

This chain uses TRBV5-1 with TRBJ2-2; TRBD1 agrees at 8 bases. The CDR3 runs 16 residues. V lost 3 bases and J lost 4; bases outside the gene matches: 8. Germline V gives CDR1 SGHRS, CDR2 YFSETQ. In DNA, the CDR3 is TGCGCCAGCAGCTCGGGACAGGCCTCGGGCACCGGGGAGCTGTTTTTT. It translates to CASSSGQASGTGELFF.

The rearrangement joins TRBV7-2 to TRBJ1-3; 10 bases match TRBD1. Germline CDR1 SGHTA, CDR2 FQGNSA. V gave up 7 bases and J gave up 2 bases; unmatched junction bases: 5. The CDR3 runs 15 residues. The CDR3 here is CASNPTGGPGNTIYF. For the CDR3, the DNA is TGTGCCAGCAACCCGACAGGGGGCCCTGGAAACACCATATATTTT.

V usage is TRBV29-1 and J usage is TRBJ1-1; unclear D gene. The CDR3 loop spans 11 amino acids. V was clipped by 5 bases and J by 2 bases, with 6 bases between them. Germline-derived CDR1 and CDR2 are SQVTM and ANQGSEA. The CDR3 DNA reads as TGCAGCGTTCCGGGAAACACTGAAGCTTTCTTT. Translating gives CSVPGNTEAFF.

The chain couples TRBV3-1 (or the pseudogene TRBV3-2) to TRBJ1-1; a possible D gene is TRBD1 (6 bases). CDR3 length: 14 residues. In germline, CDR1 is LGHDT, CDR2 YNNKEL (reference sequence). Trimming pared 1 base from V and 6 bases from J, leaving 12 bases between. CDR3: CASSQGTVGPEAFF. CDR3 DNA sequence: TGTGCCAGCAGCCAAGGGACAGTGGGACCTGAAGCTTTCTTT.